The sample holds a few counts of the clone carrying this T cell receptor (beta chain). Its antigen remains unknown. TCRdb's copy holds only in-frame clones and misses some; the assay was immunoSEQ multiplex PCR. The profile shows 10,000 or so clones, 65% to 85% of them singletons. V lost 4 bases to trimming and J lost 0 bases; unmatched junction nucleotides: 7. Germline V lookup: CDR1 SNHLY, CDR2 FYNNEI. This CDR3 spans 16 amino acids. The data are from a study of chemoradiotherapy in HPV16-positive cancers. Study at large: Candidate HPV-specific clones and shared TCR motifs came from a couple of HPV16-positive patients.

Repeated repertoire sampling spanned the course of chemoradiotherapy. The study, taken as a whole, reports: Candidate HPV-specific clones and E7-related TCR motifs grew in tumor during treatment. The functional HPV-specific definition rests on just a couple of HPV16-positive patients.

The sample here was blood, taken from a patient who underwent chemoradiotherapy. The J gene is TRBJ2-7, the V gene TRBV2, with 9 nucleotides matching TRBD1. This TCR came from a human donor with HPV-associated anogenital cancer. The CDR3 is CASSAGTGRASYEQYF. CDR3 DNA: TGTGCCAGCAGTGCCGGGACAGGGAGGGCCTCCTACGAGCAGTACTTC.